The 29 T cell receptor beta chains listed next were all sequenced from one sample in a study of CD8+ T cells in alopecia areata. RNA extraction was followed by reverse transcription into cDNA, which acted as the sequencing template. Method: immunoSEQ multiplex PCR; TCRdb's copy keeps in-frame clones and lacks some. The sample contains around 210,000 clones, 56% of which appear only once. Input material: CD8+ T cells sorted from blood. These receptors all come from a human donor in good health.

This chain joins TRBV11-2 and TRBJ2-3; D not certain. The CDR3 is made up of 12 amino acids. The germline V gene has CDR1 SGHAT and CDR2 FQNNGV. With 6 bases removed from V and 5 bases from J, the gap between germline ends came to 9 bases. In DNA, the CDR3 is TGTGCCAGCAGTTTTCATCGAGATACGCAGTATTTT. The encoded protein is CASSFHRDTQYF. Looking up the rest from reference TRBV11-2 and TRBJ2-3 gives the full variable domain: EAGVAQSPRYKIIEKRQSVAFWCNPISGHATLYWYQQILGQGPKLLIQFQNNGVVDDSQLPKDRFSAERLKGVDSTLKIQPAKLEDSAVYLCASSFHRDTQYFGPGTRLTVL.

The chain couples TRBV5-6 to TRBJ1-1, with D hard to call. The CDR3 totals 14 residues. The germline CDR1 and CDR2 sequences are SGHDT and YYEEEE. Trimming took off 5 bases at V and 1 base at J, with 12 bases between the two ends. The chain's CDR3 is CASRPVEQNTEAFF. The CDR3 region has the DNA TGTGCCAGCAGGCCGGTGGAGCAGAACACTGAAGCTTTCTTT.

The chain uses TRBV7-2 and TRBJ2-5, with 8 bases that match TRBD2. J lost 5 bases, V lost 2 bases, and 7 bases had no gene match. This CDR3 is built from 15 residues. In germline, CDR1 is SGHTA, CDR2 FQGNSA. The CDR3 DNA follows: TGTGCCAGCAGCTTAAATCCAGCGGGGGAGGAGACCCAGTACTTC. Residues: CASSLNPAGEETQYF.

The CDR3 loop reads CASSERDRGHEKLFF. In nucleotides, the CDR3 is TGTGCCAGCAGTGAACGGGACAGGGGTCATGAAAAACTGTTTTTT. This sequence joins TRBV25-1 and TRBJ1-4; 10 bases fit TRBD1. CDR1 MGHDK and CDR2 SYGVNS come from the germline V gene. The CDR3 is 15 residues long. Trimming at V came to 2 bases and at J to 6 bases, leaving 3 bases not matched to a gene.

This clone has just one count. This sequence joins TRBV5-1 and TRBJ2-7; the D is unclear. The CDR3 has 14 residues. Trimming cost V 0 bases and J 0 bases, with 7 bases left between them. The germline CDR1 and CDR2 sequences are SGHRS and YFSETQ. The CDR3 region has the DNA TGCGCCAGCAGCTTGGGTATGAGCTCCTACGAGCAGTACTTC. It specifies CASSLGMSSYEQYF.

This clone was recorded a few times. For the CDR3, the DNA is TGTGCCAGCAGCCAAGATGGAGGACAGGTAGACTACGAGCAGTACTTC. Protein sequence: CASSQDGGQVDYEQYF. V usage is TRBV14 and J usage is TRBJ2-7, with 7 bases that match TRBD1. Trimming cost V 0 bases and J 3 bases; bases outside gene matches: 8. CDR1 is SGHDN, CDR2 FVKESK, per germline. The CDR3 sequence is 16 residues long.

This clone was seen a handful of times. The chain has TRBV14 and TRBJ2-2; D ambiguous. Trimming took off 1 base at V and 2 bases at J, with 5 bases between the two ends. CDR3 length: 14 residues. Germline V CDR1 and CDR2: SGHDN, FVKESK. CDR3 nucleotides: TGTGCCAGCAGCCAAGGGCGTAACACCGGGGAGCTGTTTTTT. Translation gives CASSQGRNTGELFF.

In this sample, this clone turned up a few times. The CDR3 sequence: CAIGTPEAFF. As DNA, the CDR3 is TGTGCCATCGGAACTCCTGAAGCTTTCTTT. This chain connects TRBV10-3 to TRBJ1-1; D remains ambiguous. CDR3 length equals 10 residues. V was pared by 8 bases and J by 6 bases, with 7 bases between. The germline gives CDR1 ENHRY, CDR2 SYGVKD.

This clone turned up a few times. The genes are TRBV7-8 and TRBJ2-5, with 7 bases fitting TRBD2. V gave up 8 bases and J gave up 7 bases; unmatched junction bases: 13. The CDR3 runs to 14 residues. CDR1 and CDR2 from the germline V gene are SGHVS and FQNEAQ. The DNA for the CDR3 is TGTGCCAGCTTGGGGGAGGGCTCGGTAGGGACCCAGTACTTC. Residues: CASLGEGSVGTQYF.

This clone turned up a few times. The V call is TRBV5-4, the J call TRBJ2-1; 10 positions agree with TRBD2. In germline, CDR1 is SGHNT, CDR2 YYREEE (reference sequence). V was clipped by 2 bases and J by 7 bases; unmatched bases: 3. The CDR3 spans 14 residues. Here the CDR3 DNA reads TGTGCCAGCAGCTTAGCGGGGGGGTGGAATGAGCAGTTCTTC. Translating it yields CASSLAGGWNEQFF.

This clone was seen a handful of times. CDR3 sequence: CAISPGNRAFDGYTF. The CDR3 DNA is TGTGCCATCAGCCCAGGGAACAGGGCTTTCGATGGCTACACCTTC. The chain uses TRBV10-3 and TRBJ1-2; TRBD1 might be the D (6 bases). CDR1 ENHRY and CDR2 SYGVKD come from the germline V gene. The CDR3 is 15 amino acids. V lost 6 bases to trimming and J lost 6 bases, with 20 bases between them.

This sequence joins TRBV9 and TRBJ1-1; D is perhaps TRBD1 (6 bases). Germline assignment: CDR1 SGDLS and CDR2 YYNGEE. The CDR3 has 18 amino acids. Trimming pared 0 bases from V and 0 bases from J, leaving 18 bases between. Here the CDR3 reads CASSVDWQGNYMNTEAFF. CDR3 nucleotides: TGTGCCAGCAGCGTAGACTGGCAGGGGAACTACATGAACACTGAAGCTTTCTTT.

The chain carries TRBV4-1 and TRBJ1-4, with a possible D match to TRBD1 (5 bases). The CDR3 sequence is 15 residues long. Trimming stripped 5 bases from V and 6 bases from J, with 16 bases between. Looked up from germline, CDR1 is MGHRA and CDR2 is YSYEKL. CDR3 region: CASSTRDLADEKLFF. The CDR3 bases are TGCGCCAGCAGCACGCGGGACCTGGCGGATGAAAAACTGTTTTTT.

In its sample, this clone was seen a few times. This chain links TRBV9 with TRBJ2-3, with 9 bases aligning to TRBD2. The J segment lost 3 bases and the V segment lost 2 bases, leaving 4 bases of the junction unmatched. The germline V gene has CDR1 SGDLS and CDR2 YYNGEE. The CDR3 has 15 residues. In DNA form, the CDR3 reads TGTGCCAGCAGCGTCCCTAGCGGGGTAACAGATACGCAGTATTTT. Amino acid sequence: CASSVPSGVTDTQYF.

The V call is TRBV2, the J call TRBJ2-5, with D perhaps being TRBD1 or TRBD2 (5 bases each). This CDR3 contains 14 residues. Trimming took 4 bases from V and 5 from J, leaving 14 bases between them. Germline CDR1 reads SNHLY; CDR2 reads FYNNEI. Here the CDR3 DNA reads TGTGCCAGCAGTGTTGAAAGGGGACGGGAGACCCAGTACTTC. This sequence encodes CASSVERGRETQYF.

The J gene is TRBJ1-2, the V gene TRBV5-6, with TRBD1 identical over 10 bases. Germline-derived CDR1 and CDR2 are SGHDT and YYEEEE. Germline trimming cut 4 bases from V and 5 bases from J; bases unmatched to any gene: 5. This CDR3 spans 14 amino acids. The chain's CDR3 is CASSLGQGIYGYTF. The CDR3 coding sequence is TGTGCCAGCAGCCTGGGACAGGGGATTTATGGCTACACCTTC.

The rearrangement joins TRBV7-9 to TRBJ2-4, with 9 bases identical to TRBD1. This CDR3 comprises 16 residues. J was trimmed by 2 bases and V by 1 base; bases with no gene match: 3. From germline, CDR1 is SEHNR and CDR2 FQNEAQ (reference sequence). The CDR3 sequence: CASSLGDRVPKNIQYF. The CDR3 DNA sequence: TGTGCCAGCAGCTTAGGGGACAGGGTTCCCAAAAACATTCAGTACTTC.

This clone was counted a few times. An end of the junction differs from the germline gene, which may be a read error. The chain recombines TRBV13 with TRBJ2-1; perhaps TRBD2 as D (5 bases). CDR3 length: 12 amino acids. The germline gives CDR1 PRHDT, CDR2 FYEKMQ (reference sequence). CDR3 loop: CASTLRRNEQFF. The DNA of the CDR3 is TGTGCCAGCACCTTAAGGAGGAATGAGCAGTTCTTC.

The rearrangement uses TRBV7-9 and TRBJ2-7, with TRBD2 matching 10 bases. Germline V gene lookup returns CDR1 SEHNR and CDR2 FQNEAQ (reference sequence). This CDR3 comprises 15 residues. The junction had 5 bases not matched to a gene; V was cut back by 1 base and J by 5 bases. The CDR3 nucleotides read TGTGCCAGCAGCTTAGTGGGTGGGACTAGCGACGAGCAGTACTTC. This translates into CASSLVGGTSDEQYF.

Only a few counts were recorded for this clone. The chain joins TRBV25-1 to TRBJ1-6; TRBD1 matches at 9 bases. Losses at the gene ends were 5 bases for V and 10 bases for J; bases not matched to a gene: 6. Germline lookup yields CDR1 MGHDK and CDR2 SYGVNS. The CDR3 is 14 residues long. In nucleotides, the CDR3 is TGTGCCAGCAGTAGGACAGGGGAAGTATCACCCCTCCACTTT. Its protein is CASSRTGEVSPLHF.

The chain combines TRBV29-1 with TRBJ2-2; 7 bases align to TRBD2. This CDR3 spans 12 amino acids. Trimming at V came to 6 bases and at J to 6 bases, leaving 4 bases not matched to a gene. Germline V lookup: CDR1 SQVTM, CDR2 ANQGSEA. The CDR3 DNA reads TGCAGCGTCCGGGAGGAGTCCGGGGAGCTGTTTTTT. Its translation is CSVREESGELFF.

This clone came up once. This chain connects TRBV9 to TRBJ1-2; D may be TRBD1 (6 bases). The CDR3 covers 12 residues. Trimming cost V 0 bases and J 9 bases, with 9 bases left between them. The germline V gene encodes CDR1 SGDLS and CDR2 YYNGEE. As DNA, the CDR3 is TGTGCCAGCAGCGTAGGGGGGCAAAGCTACACCTTC. Translating it yields CASSVGGQSYTF.

The chain carries TRBV29-1 and TRBJ2-1; D is undetermined. The length of the CDR3 is 11 residues. The germline gives CDR1 SQVTM, CDR2 ANQGSEA. The V end was cut by 2 bases, the J end by 12 bases, with 11 bases between. CDR3 sequence (DNA): TGCAGCGTTGAATTGGGCTCCCCGCAGTTCTTC. Its translation: CSVELGSPQFF.

This clone was detected a few times. Here the CDR3 DNA reads TGTGCCAGCAGCCTCACAGGGCCGCGGGACGACCAGTACTTC. This gives the protein CASSLTGPRDDQYF. The chain uses TRBV5-6 and TRBJ2-5; either TRBD1 or TRBD2 may fit D (6 bases each). V shed 4 bases and J shed 10 bases, with 20 bases lying between them. Germline assignment: CDR1 SGHDT and CDR2 YYEEEE. This CDR3 contains 14 residues.

V gene TRBV19 combines with J gene TRBJ2-7; 9 bases align to TRBD1. The CDR3 is 15 residues long. Trimming took 3 bases from V and 5 from J; bases not matched to a gene: 8. Germline CDR1 is LNHDA and CDR2 is SQIVND (reference sequence). CDR3 nucleotides: TGTGCCAGTAGTATGTCTGGACAGGGGAGCGACGAGCAGTACTTC. Translating it yields CASSMSGQGSDEQYF.

The chain recombines TRBV4-1 with TRBJ2-4; no clear D. The CDR3 has 13 amino acids. Germline V CDR1 and CDR2: MGHRA, YSYEKL. Trimming cost V 0 bases and J 15 bases, with 15 bases left between them. CDR3 bases: TGCGCCAGCAGCCAAGATCCTGGCTGGGTGAGGTACTTC. Translating it yields CASSQDPGWVRYF.

This clone was recorded only once. The chain couples TRBV19 to TRBJ2-5; 7 bases are a match to TRBD1. The junction had 8 bases not matched to a gene; V was cut back by 8 bases and J by 5 bases. Germline V CDR1 and CDR2: LNHDA, SQIVND (reference sequence). CDR3 length: 13 residues. The CDR3 spells CASADRAGETQYF. In nucleotides, the CDR3 is TGTGCCAGTGCCGACAGGGCCGGGGAGACCCAGTACTTC.

This chain connects TRBV7-9 to TRBJ1-2; D uncertain. Trimming removed 8 bases at V and 4 bases at J, with 14 bases between. The CDR3 loop spans 13 amino acids. Germline CDR1 SEHNR, CDR2 FQNEAQ (reference sequence). CDR3 nucleotide sequence: TGTGCCAGCGGCTCGGTATCGCCCTATGGCTACACCTTC. This sequence encodes CASGSVSPYGYTF.

This clone was counted between two and nine times. This chain joins TRBV29-1 and TRBJ2-7; TRBD1 matches 7 bases. Germline trimming cut 7 bases from V and 0 bases from J; bases unmatched to any gene: 3. This CDR3 has 12 residues. The germline V gene has CDR1 SQVTM and CDR2 ANQGSEA. The CDR3 spells CSARDSSYEQYF. CDR3 in DNA: TGCAGCGCCCGGGACAGCTCCTACGAGCAGTACTTC.